These 7 T cell receptor beta chains were sequenced from one sample in a study of OX40 agonist ivuxolimab in advanced cancers. Sequencing used immunoSEQ multiplex PCR; TCRdb keeps in-frame clones, though not all of them. Among about 100,000 clones, 85% to 95% were seen once, and the ten largest hold 2.6%. The specimen was CD4+ or CD8+ T cells sorted from blood, collected in a trial of the OX40 agonist ivuxolimab. These receptors were collected from an adult with an advanced solid tumor such as melanoma, head and neck, liver or kidney cancer.

V gene TRBV30 combines with J gene TRBJ2-5; possibly TRBD2 for D (5 bases). Trimming pared 4 bases from V and 0 bases from J, leaving 9 bases between. Germline V gives CDR1 GTSNPN, CDR2 SVGIG (reference sequence). The CDR3 is 13 residues long. CDR3 region: CAWTRLNQETQYF. CDR3 nucleotide sequence: TGTGCCTGGACCCGACTAAACCAAGAGACCCAGTACTTC.

V usage is TRBV27 and J usage is TRBJ1-6; 7 bases fit TRBD1. The germline gives CDR1 MNHEY, CDR2 SMNVEV (reference sequence). This CDR3 has 14 amino acids. Trimming took 5 bases from V and 8 from J; bases not matched to a gene: 6. CDR3 coding DNA: TGTGCCAGCAGTAACAGGGGTTGGGATTCACCCCTCCACTTT. It codes for CASSNRGWDSPLHF.

V gene TRBV30 combines with J gene TRBJ1-2, with 9 bases fitting TRBD1. Germline loops: CDR1 GTSNPN, CDR2 SVGIG (reference sequence). CDR3 length equals 12 residues. The ends lost 3 bases at V and 8 bases at J; junction bases unmatched: 4. The CDR3 DNA sequence: TGTGCCTGGAGACAGGGGGCGGCAGGCTACACCTTC. Residues: CAWRQGAAGYTF.

The V call is TRBV30, the J call TRBJ1-2; D perhaps matches TRBD1 (5 bases). CDR1 and CDR2 (germline): GTSNPN, SVGIG (reference sequence). V gave up 6 bases and J gave up 2 bases, with 16 bases separating them. The CDR3 length is 14 residues. The CDR3 coding sequence is TGTGCCTGCCCCCGACAGAACCCCAACTATGGCTACACCTTC. It translates to CACPRQNPNYGYTF.

V usage is TRBV4-3 and J usage is TRBJ1-4, with a weak D call TRBD1 (5 bases). CDR3 length: 19 residues. The V end was cut by 0 bases, the J end by 3 bases, with 20 bases between. Germline values: CDR1 LGHNA, CDR2 YSLEER. CDR3: CASSQEGSDSGSANEKLFF. The CDR3 nucleotides are TGCGCCAGCAGCCAAGAAGGGTCTGACTCAGGGTCGGCTAATGAAAAACTGTTTTTT.

The V call is TRBV7-6, the J call TRBJ1-2, with 10 positions matching TRBD1. The J segment lost 6 bases and the V segment lost 5 bases, leaving 6 bases of the junction unmatched. Germline values: CDR1 SGHVS, CDR2 FNYEAQ. The CDR3 is 14 residues long. This CDR3 reads CASSPGTGDHGYTF. The CDR3 DNA follows: TGTGCCAGCAGCCCAGGGACAGGGGATCATGGCTACACCTTC.

With respect to this clone: The sample holds other DNA sequences that translate to the same CDR3. The chain recombines TRBV27 with TRBJ2-7; maybe TRBD2 (7 bases). The CDR3 has 14 amino acids. The germline V gene has CDR1 MNHEY and CDR2 SMNVEV (reference sequence). V lost 2 bases to trimming and J lost 2 bases, with 10 bases between them. The chain's CDR3 is CASSLRGGPYEQYF. Here the CDR3 DNA reads TGTGCCAGCAGTTTAAGGGGGGGGCCCTACGAGCAGTACTTC.